The TCR beta chain under discussion was sequenced for a study of T cell responses to AZD1222 COVID-19 vaccine (dated by TCRdb to the early 2020s). Regarding the study in general: Because spike-specific TCR depth and breadth did not differ between the two schedules, AZD1222 recipients who got a second dose at roughly 4 weeks were pooled with those who got a second dose at roughly 12 weeks. Trial participants were enrolled by age into 18-55, 56-69 and 70-plus year subgroups, with 148, 28 and 57 TCR-sequenced participants respectively. A total of 230 to 250 trial participants underwent TCR sequencing, of whom around 200 received two doses of AZD1222 and some 25 received two doses of the MenACWY control vaccine. What the work shows at the level of the full study, not this receptor alone: The 56-69-year group was small, and its depth increase did not reach significance, likely because of low power. Conclusions about previously exposed vaccinees are limited because only five to seven AZD1222 recipients were SARS-CoV-2 seropositive at baseline. Reportedly, close to half of the unique spike-specific TCRs recognized epitopes lying outside the regions that are mutated in the B.1.351 and B.1.1.7 variants. Because no day 14 peak-response samples were available, the repertoires could be characterized only after the peak T cell response. Vaccine-associated CD4 TCRs spanned the whole spike protein, with dominant responses in regions 160-218 and 743-854. Participants were mostly white British, with more females than males. The authors suggested clonal diversity may have been underestimated. After two AZD1222 doses, both the breadth and the depth of spike-specific TCRs were significantly higher than at day 0 and than in MenACWY recipients.

The time point label for this specimen denotes: baseline before first vaccination. The vaccinee samples were drawn from two UK trials, COV001 and COV002, one of which was a single-blind randomized controlled phase 2/3 trial testing AZD1222 (ChAdOx1 nCoV-19) in healthy adults. Trial participant PBMC samples were collected at day 0 and day 28 after the second dose for TCRbeta chain sequencing. As encoded in the germline V gene (reference sequence), CDR1 is LGHDT while CDR2 is YNNKEL. The V end gives up 3 bases and the J end 8 bases, leaving 6 bases in the junction not matched to a gene. Inclusive of the bounding cysteine and phenylalanine, the CDR3 is 14 residues long. Just CDR3 DNA is preserved here, 42 bases in frame from base 1. The CDR3 regions of human TCRbeta chains were subjected to immunosequencing. Per the source publication's procedure: TCRs in the repertoires were matched against a reference library of SARS-CoV-2-specific TCRs that had been generated with the MIRA antigen-specificity platform. Breadth meant the fraction of unique TCRs that were SARS-CoV-2-associated, whereas depth meant the fraction of total T cells that were SARS-CoV-2-associated. Each spike-specific TCR was assigned to its reactive spike region and to a CD4 or CD8 class using the MIRA data. Log10-transformed breadth and depth values were compared by one-way ANOVA with Sidak's multiple comparisons tests. As stored in TCRdb, this immuneACCESS dataset retains in-frame rearrangements with V and J assigned. A fraction of the clones does not appear; measured against another copy, unresolved V genes explain less than half of the discrepancy, and the remainder lacks a known reason. For V, J and clone size, that table is used; D and trimming come from the DNA. Counted in this sample were under 95,000 clones; about 87% of them appeared once. Together, the top ten hold less than 20% of the sample.

A word on this clone: Its antigen specificity is not known. Per-nucleotide qualities are absent, and no much larger clonotype sits a single base away.

The sample consisted of peripheral blood, taken on day 0 of AZD1222 vaccination. This clonotype was obtained from an adult in good health. The chain is assembled from TRBV3-1 (or the pseudogene TRBV3-2) and TRBJ2-1, with TRBD2 identical over 8 junction bases. The DNA is TGTGCCAGCAGCCACACGGGAGGGACGGATGAGCAGTTCTTC. It specifies CASSHTGGTDEQFF.